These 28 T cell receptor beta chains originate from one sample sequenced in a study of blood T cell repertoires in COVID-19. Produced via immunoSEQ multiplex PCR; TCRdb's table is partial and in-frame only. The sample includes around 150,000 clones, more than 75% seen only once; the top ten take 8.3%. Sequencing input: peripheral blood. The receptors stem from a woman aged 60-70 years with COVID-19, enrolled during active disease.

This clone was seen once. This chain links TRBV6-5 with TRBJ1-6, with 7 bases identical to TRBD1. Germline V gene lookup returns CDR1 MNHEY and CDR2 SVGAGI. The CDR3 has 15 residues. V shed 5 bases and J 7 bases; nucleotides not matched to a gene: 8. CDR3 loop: CASSKTRGANSPLHF. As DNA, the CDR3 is TGTGCCAGCAGTAAAACCAGGGGGGCGAATTCACCCCTCCACTTT.

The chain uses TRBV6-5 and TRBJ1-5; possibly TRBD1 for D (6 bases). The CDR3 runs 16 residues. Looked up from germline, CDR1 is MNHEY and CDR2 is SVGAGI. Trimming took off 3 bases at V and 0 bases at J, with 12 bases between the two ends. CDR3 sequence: CASSYSWDISNQPQHF. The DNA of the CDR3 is TGTGCCAGCAGTTATAGCTGGGACATTAGCAATCAGCCCCAGCATTTT.

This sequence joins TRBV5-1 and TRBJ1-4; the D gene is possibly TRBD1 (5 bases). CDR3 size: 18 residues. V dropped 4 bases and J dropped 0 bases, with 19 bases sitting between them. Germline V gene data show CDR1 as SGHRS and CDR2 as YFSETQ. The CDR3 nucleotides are TGCGCCAGCAGCCGGGGGGGTCCTCCTGTGCCAACTAATGAAAAACTGTTTTTT. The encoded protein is CASSRGGPPVPTNEKLFF.

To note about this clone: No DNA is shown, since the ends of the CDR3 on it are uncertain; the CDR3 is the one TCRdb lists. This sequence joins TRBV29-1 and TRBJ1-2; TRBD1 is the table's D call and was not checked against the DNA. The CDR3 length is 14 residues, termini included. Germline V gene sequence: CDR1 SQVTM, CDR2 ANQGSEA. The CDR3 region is CSVSLDRAYYGYTF.

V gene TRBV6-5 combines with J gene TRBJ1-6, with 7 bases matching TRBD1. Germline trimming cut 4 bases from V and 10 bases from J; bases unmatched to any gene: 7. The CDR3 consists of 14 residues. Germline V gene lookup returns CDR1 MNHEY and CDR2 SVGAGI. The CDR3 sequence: CASSSTGKGSPLHF. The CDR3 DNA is TGTGCCAGCAGTTCGACAGGGAAAGGATCACCCCTCCACTTT.

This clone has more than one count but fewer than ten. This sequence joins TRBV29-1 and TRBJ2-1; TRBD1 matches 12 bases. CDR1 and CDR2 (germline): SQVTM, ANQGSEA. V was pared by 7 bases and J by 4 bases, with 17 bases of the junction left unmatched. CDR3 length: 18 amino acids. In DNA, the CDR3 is TGCAGCGCCGCTCCAACGCCCGGGACAGGGGGCCGATACAATGAGCAGTTCTTC. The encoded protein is CSAAPTPGTGGRYNEQFF.

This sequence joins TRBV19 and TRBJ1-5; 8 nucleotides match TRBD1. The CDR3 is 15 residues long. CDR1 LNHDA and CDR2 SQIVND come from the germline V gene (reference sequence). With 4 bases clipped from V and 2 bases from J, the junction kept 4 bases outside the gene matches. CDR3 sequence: CASSKDRAGNQPQHF. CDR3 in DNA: TGTGCCAGTAGTAAGGACAGGGCGGGCAATCAGCCCCAGCATTTT.

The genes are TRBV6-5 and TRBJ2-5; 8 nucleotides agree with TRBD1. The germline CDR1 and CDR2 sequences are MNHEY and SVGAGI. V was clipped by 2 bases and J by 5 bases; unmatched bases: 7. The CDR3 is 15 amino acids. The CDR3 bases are TGTGCCAGCAGTTACAGGACAGGGAATAGGGAGACCCAGTACTTC. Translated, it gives CASSYRTGNRETQYF.

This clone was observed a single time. The CDR3 nucleotides are TGCGCCAGCAGCCTGAGACAGGTCCAAGATACGCAGTATTTT. Its translation: CASSLRQVQDTQYF. The rearrangement joins TRBV5-1 to TRBJ2-3; D is perhaps TRBD1 (6 bases). V dropped 4 bases and J dropped 5 bases, with 14 bases sitting between them. Germline CDR1 and CDR2: SGHRS and YFSETQ. The CDR3 is 14 amino acids.

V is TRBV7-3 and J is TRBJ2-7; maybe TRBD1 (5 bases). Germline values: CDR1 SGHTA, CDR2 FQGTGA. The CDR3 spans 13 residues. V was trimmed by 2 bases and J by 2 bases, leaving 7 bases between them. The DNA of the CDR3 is TGTGCCAGCAGCTTAGGGGCCCCCTACGAGCAGTACTTC. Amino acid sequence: CASSLGAPYEQYF.

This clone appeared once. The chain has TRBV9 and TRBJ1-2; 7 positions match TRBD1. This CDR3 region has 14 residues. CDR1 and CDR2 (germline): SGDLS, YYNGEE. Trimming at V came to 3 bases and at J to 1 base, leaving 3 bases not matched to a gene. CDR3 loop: CASSEGDSNYGYTF. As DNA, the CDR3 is TGTGCCAGCAGCGAGGGGGACAGTAACTATGGCTACACCTTC.

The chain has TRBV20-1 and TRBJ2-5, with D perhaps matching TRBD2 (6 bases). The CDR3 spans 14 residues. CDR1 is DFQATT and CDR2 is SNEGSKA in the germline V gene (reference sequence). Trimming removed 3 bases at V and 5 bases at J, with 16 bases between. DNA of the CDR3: TGCAGTGCTAGTGCGCCGGGACTGCAGGAGACCCAGTACTTC. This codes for CSASAPGLQETQYF.

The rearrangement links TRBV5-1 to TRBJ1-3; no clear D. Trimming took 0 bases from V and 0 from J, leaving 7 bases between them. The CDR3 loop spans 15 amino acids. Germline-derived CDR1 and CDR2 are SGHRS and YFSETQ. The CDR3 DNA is TGCGCCAGCAGCTTGGATTTTAGCTCTGGAAACACCATATATTTT. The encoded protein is CASSLDFSSGNTIYF. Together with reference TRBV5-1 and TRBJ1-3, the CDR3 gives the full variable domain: KAGVTQTPRYLIKTRGQQVTLSCSPISGHRSVSWYQQTPGQGLQFLFEYFSETQRNKGNFPGRFSGRQFSNSRSEMNVSTLELGDSALYLCASSLDFSSGNTIYFGEGSWLTVV.

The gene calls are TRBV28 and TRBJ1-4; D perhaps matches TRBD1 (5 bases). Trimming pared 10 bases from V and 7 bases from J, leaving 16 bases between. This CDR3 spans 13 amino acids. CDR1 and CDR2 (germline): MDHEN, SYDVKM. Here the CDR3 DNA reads TGTGCCATCGAGGAAACAGACAGTGAAAAACTGTTTTTT. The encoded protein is CAIEETDSEKLFF.

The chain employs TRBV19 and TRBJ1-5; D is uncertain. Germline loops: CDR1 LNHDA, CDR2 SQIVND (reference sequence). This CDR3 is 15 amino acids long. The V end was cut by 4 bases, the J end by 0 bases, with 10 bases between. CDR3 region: CASSRRDDSNQPQHF. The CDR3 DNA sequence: TGTGCCAGTAGTAGGAGAGACGATAGCAATCAGCCCCAGCATTTT.

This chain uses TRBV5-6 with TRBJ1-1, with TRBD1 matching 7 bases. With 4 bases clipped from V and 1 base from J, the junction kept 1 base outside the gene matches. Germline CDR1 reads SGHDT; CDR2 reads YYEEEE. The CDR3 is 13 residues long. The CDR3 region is CASSRDRNTEAFF. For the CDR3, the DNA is TGTGCCAGCAGCAGGGACAGGAACACTGAAGCTTTCTTT.

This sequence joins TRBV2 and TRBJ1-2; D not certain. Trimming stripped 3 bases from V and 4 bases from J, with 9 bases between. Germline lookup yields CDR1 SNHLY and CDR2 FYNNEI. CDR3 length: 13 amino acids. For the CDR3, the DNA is TGTGCCAGCAGTGATGCAGGCGCCTATGGCTACACCTTC. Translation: CASSDAGAYGYTF.

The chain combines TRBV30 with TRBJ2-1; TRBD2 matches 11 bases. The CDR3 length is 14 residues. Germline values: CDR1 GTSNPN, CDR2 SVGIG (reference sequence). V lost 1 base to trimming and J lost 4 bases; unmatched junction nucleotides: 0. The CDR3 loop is CAWSGLAGYNEQFF. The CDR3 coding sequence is TGTGCCTGGAGTGGACTAGCGGGGTACAATGAGCAGTTCTTC.

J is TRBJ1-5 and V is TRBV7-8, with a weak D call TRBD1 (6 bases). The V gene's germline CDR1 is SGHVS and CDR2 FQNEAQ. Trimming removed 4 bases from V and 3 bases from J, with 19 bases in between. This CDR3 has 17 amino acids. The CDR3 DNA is TGTGCCAGCAGCTCGACAGGTGTTGGGTCGGCCAATCAGCCCCAGCATTTT. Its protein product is CASSSTGVGSANQPQHF.

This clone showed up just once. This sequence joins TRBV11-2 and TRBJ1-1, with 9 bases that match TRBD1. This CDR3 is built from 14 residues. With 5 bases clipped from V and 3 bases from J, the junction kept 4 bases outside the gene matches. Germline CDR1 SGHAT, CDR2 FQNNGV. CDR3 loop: CASSHRQGDTEAFF. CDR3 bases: TGTGCCAGCAGCCACAGACAGGGGGACACTGAAGCTTTCTTT.

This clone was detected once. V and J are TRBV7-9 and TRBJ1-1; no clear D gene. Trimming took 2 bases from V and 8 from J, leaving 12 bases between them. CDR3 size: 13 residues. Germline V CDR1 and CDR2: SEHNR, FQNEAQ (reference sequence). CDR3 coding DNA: TGTGCCAGCAGCTTACCGGGGAGAGCGGAAGCTTTCTTT. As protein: CASSLPGRAEAFF.

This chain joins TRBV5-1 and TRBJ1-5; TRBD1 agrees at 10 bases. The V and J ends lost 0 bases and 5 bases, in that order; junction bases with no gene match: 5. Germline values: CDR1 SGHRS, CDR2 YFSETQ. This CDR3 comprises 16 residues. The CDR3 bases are TGCGCCAGCAGCTTGGGGGACAGGGGTTCATATCAGCCCCAGCATTTT. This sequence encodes CASSLGDRGSYQPQHF.

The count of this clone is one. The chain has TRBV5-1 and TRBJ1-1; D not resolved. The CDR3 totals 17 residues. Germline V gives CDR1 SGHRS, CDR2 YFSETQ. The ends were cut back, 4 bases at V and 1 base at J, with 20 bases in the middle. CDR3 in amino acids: CASSPVFRVRSNTEAFF. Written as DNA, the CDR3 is TGCGCCAGCAGCCCCGTTTTCCGCGTCAGGTCGAACACTGAAGCTTTCTTT.

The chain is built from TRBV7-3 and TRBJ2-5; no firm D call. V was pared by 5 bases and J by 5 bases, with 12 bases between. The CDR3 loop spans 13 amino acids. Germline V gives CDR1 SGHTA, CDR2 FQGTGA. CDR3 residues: CASSPGFRETQYF. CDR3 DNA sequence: TGTGCCAGCAGCCCCGGGTTCCGGGAGACCCAGTACTTC.

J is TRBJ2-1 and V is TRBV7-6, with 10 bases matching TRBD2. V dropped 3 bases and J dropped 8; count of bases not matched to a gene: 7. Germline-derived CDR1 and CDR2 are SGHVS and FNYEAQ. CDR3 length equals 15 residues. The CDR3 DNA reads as TGTGCCAGCAGCTTGGCTAGCGGGAGAGGGGATGAGCAGTTCTTC. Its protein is CASSLASGRGDEQFF. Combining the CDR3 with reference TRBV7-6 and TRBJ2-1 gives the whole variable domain GAGVSQSPRYKVTKRGQDVALRCDPISGHVSLYWYRQALGQGPEFLTYFNYEAQQDKSGLPNDRFSAERPEGSISTLTIQRTEQRDSAMYRCASSLASGRGDEQFFGPGTRLTVL.

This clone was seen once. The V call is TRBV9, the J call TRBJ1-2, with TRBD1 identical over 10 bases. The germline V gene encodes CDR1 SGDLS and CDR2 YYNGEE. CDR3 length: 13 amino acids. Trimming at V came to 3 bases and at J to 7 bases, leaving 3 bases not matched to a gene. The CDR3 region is CASSATGGSGYTF. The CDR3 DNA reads TGTGCCAGCAGCGCGACAGGGGGCAGTGGCTACACCTTC.

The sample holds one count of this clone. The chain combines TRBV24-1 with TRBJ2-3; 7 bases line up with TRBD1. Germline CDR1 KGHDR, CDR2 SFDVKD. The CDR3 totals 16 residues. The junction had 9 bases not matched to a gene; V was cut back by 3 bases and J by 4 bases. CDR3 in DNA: TGTGCCACCAGTGATCAGAGACAGGGATACTCAGATACGCAGTATTTT. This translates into CATSDQRQGYSDTQYF.

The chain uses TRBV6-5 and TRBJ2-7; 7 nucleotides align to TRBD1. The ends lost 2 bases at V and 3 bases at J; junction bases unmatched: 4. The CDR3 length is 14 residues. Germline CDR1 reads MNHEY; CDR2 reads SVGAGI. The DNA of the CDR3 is TGTGCCAGCAGTTACGAGGGGGCGAACTACGAGCAGTACTTC. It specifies CASSYEGANYEQYF.